Each of the 23 T cell receptor beta chains below was sequenced from the same sample in a study of T cell responses to AZD1222 COVID-19 vaccine. Method: immunoSEQ multiplex PCR; TCRdb's copy keeps in-frame clones and lacks some. Of around 70,000 clones detected, 70% to 90% appear once; the ten largest clones hold 1% to 1.5%. The sequencing here drew on peripheral blood, taken 28 days after the second AZD1222 dose. The receptors originated from an adult who received the AZD1222 COVID-19 vaccine.

This chain joins TRBV6-5 and TRBJ2-1; the D gene is possibly TRBD2 (6 bases). Germline CDR1 is MNHEY and CDR2 is SVGAGI. V lost 0 bases, J lost 0 bases, and 9 bases lay in between. The CDR3 extends over 16 amino acids. CDR3 protein: CASSYSGGISYNEQFF. The CDR3 nucleotides are TGTGCCAGCAGTTACTCTGGAGGGATCTCCTACAATGAGCAGTTCTTC.

The V gene is TRBV5-6, the J gene TRBJ2-1; the match to TRBD2 covers 8 bases. V was pared by 0 bases and J by 4 bases, with 3 bases of the junction left unmatched. CDR1 SGHDT and CDR2 YYEEEE come from the germline V gene. The CDR3 has 15 residues. This chain's CDR3 is CASSLGLATYNEQFF. CDR3 DNA: TGTGCCAGCAGCTTGGGACTAGCGACTTACAATGAGCAGTTCTTC.

The V gene is TRBV10-1, the J gene TRBJ1-2; D unclear. The CDR3 totals 12 residues. The V end was cut by 3 bases, the J end by 0 bases, with 2 bases between. The germline gives CDR1 WNHNN, CDR2 SYGVQD (reference sequence). The CDR3 nucleotides read TGCGCCAGCAGTGACTCTAACTATGGCTACACCTTC. The encoded protein is CASSDSNYGYTF.

The chain combines TRBV7-3 with TRBJ2-5; 8 nucleotides align to TRBD1. Germline V gene data show CDR1 as SGHTA and CDR2 as FQGTGA. This CDR3 is built from 15 residues. V dropped 1 base and J dropped 2; count of bases not matched to a gene: 3. DNA for the CDR3: TGTGCCAGCAGCTTAATGACAGGGGAGCAAGAGACCCAGTACTTC. This translates into CASSLMTGEQETQYF.

The V gene is TRBV7-8, the J gene TRBJ2-7; TRBD1 agrees at 10 bases. The J segment lost 5 bases and the V segment lost 4 bases, leaving 8 bases of the junction unmatched. The length of the CDR3 is 15 residues. Germline CDR1 is SGHVS and CDR2 is FQNEAQ. CDR3 residues: CASSWPGQGFNEQYF. The CDR3, as DNA: TGTGCCAGCAGCTGGCCGGGACAGGGGTTCAACGAGCAGTACTTC.

The chain recombines TRBV4-2 with TRBJ1-1; D not certain. Germline V gene sequence: CDR1 LGHNA, CDR2 YNFKEQ. Trimming removed 0 bases from V and 3 bases from J, with 5 bases in between. The CDR3 length is 13 residues. The CDR3 region has the DNA TGTGCCAGCAGCCAAGATAAGGACACTGAAGCTTTCTTT. Protein product: CASSQDKDTEAFF.

In DNA, the CDR3 is TGTGCCAGCAGCGCCGGGACTAGCGGACTAGATACGCAGTATTTT. This gives the protein CASSAGTSGLDTQYF. This chain uses TRBV7-3 with TRBJ2-3, with TRBD2 matching 11 bases. The CDR3 loop spans 15 amino acids. V was clipped by 5 bases and J by 5 bases; unmatched bases: 6. Germline V gives CDR1 SGHTA, CDR2 FQGTGA. Combining the CDR3 with reference TRBV7-3 and TRBJ2-3 gives the whole variable domain GAGVSQTPSNKVTEKGKYVELRCDPISGHTALYWYRQSLGQGPEFLIYFQGTGAADDSGLPNDRFFAVRPEGSVSTLKIQRTERGDSAVYLCASSAGTSGLDTQYFGPGTRLTVL.

This clone is a singleton in its sample. This chain uses TRBV12-3 or TRBV12-4 with TRBJ1-2; no reliable D call. V was cut by 1 base and J by 8 bases, with 11 bases left in between. The CDR3 covers 13 residues. The CDR3 sequence is CASSLGQAGGYTF. The CDR3 coding sequence is TGTGCCAGCAGTTTAGGTCAGGCGGGGGGCTACACCTTC.

CDR3 amino acids: CASSIQGGNTEAFF. The CDR3 region has the DNA TGCGCCAGCAGCATACAAGGGGGAAACACTGAAGCTTTCTTT. The chain recombines TRBV5-1 with TRBJ1-1; perhaps TRBD1 as D (6 bases). The V gene's germline CDR1 is SGHRS and CDR2 YFSETQ. Trimming took 4 bases from V and 2 from J, leaving 12 bases between them. CDR3 length: 14 amino acids.

The chain combines TRBV25-1 with TRBJ2-1, with D possibly TRBD2 on 5 matching bases. CDR1 and CDR2 from the germline V gene are MGHDK and SYGVNS. This CDR3 has 13 residues. V was pared by 4 bases and J by 7 bases, with 11 bases between. CDR3 DNA sequence: TGTGCCAGCAGTGGAGGGATAGGAAATGAGCAGTTCTTC. It codes for CASSGGIGNEQFF.

The chain recombines TRBV9 with TRBJ1-4; D is perhaps TRBD1 (5 bases). Germline CDR1 reads SGDLS; CDR2 reads YYNGEE. The CDR3 has 15 residues. The V gene lost 0 bases and the J gene lost 4 bases, with 10 bases spanning the gap. The CDR3 region is CASSVGDGLNEKLFF. CDR3 bases: TGTGCCAGCAGCGTAGGGGACGGCCTTAATGAAAAACTGTTTTTT.

The V and J genes are TRBV30 and TRBJ1-5; D may be TRBD1 (5 bases). Trimming stripped 4 bases from V and 10 bases from J, with 20 bases between. The CDR3 runs 14 residues. Looked up from germline, CDR1 is GTSNPN and CDR2 is SVGIG (reference sequence). In DNA, the CDR3 is TGTGCCTGGATCAGCCAGGGTAGCGTTGGACCCCAGCATTTT. Translation: CAWISQGSVGPQHF.

The chain has TRBV18 and TRBJ1-5; maybe TRBD1 (5 bases). The CDR3 covers 13 residues. The germline V and J ends were trimmed by 6 bases and 7 bases, with 13 bases remaining between them. Germline CDR1 and CDR2: KGHSH and LQKENI. The chain's CDR3 is CASSPGEGQPQHF. CDR3 nucleotide sequence: TGTGCCAGCTCCCCTGGGGAGGGGCAGCCCCAGCATTTT. Together with reference TRBV18 and TRBJ1-5, the CDR3 gives the full variable domain: NAGVMQNPRHLVRRRGQEARLRCSPMKGHSHVYWYRQLPEEGLKFMVYLQKENIIDESGMPKERFSAEFPKEGPSILRIQQVVRGDSAAYFCASSPGEGQPQHFGDGTRLSIL.

This chain connects TRBV19 to TRBJ1-1; tentative D call: TRBD1 (5 bases). Germline V gives CDR1 LNHDA, CDR2 SQIVND (reference sequence). This CDR3 region has 14 residues. With 4 bases removed from V and 1 base from J, the gap between germline ends came to 10 bases. This CDR3 reads CASSRGTGNTEAFF. The CDR3 nucleotides read TGTGCCAGTAGTAGAGGGACGGGGAACACTGAAGCTTTCTTT.

Here the CDR3 reads CASSESNSNQPQHF. In nucleotides, the CDR3 is TGTGCCAGCAGTGAGTCTAATAGCAATCAGCCCCAGCATTTT. The chain uses TRBV2 and TRBJ1-5; no reliable D call. Trimming took 3 bases from V and 0 from J, leaving 6 bases between them. CDR3 length: 14 amino acids. Germline V gene sequence: CDR1 SNHLY, CDR2 FYNNEI.

V usage is TRBV3-1 (or the pseudogene TRBV3-2) and J usage is TRBJ1-5; D is unresolved. Per germline, CDR1 LGHDT and CDR2 YNNKEL (reference sequence). The CDR3 length is 13 residues. Deletions cut 2 bases from V and 7 bases from J, with 9 bases between. CDR3 in amino acids: CASSQTKEQPQHF. For the CDR3, the DNA is TGTGCCAGCAGCCAAACGAAGGAGCAGCCCCAGCATTTT.

The rearrangement links TRBV6-4 to TRBJ2-2; D is uncertain. This CDR3 contains 14 residues. The germline gives CDR1 MRHNA, CDR2 SNTAGT. Trimming cost V 10 bases and J 0 bases, with 12 bases left between them. The CDR3 reads CATFTRSNTGELFF. In nucleotides, the CDR3 is TGTGCCACCTTTACCCGATCGAACACCGGGGAGCTGTTTTTT.

The rearrangement joins TRBV7-6 to TRBJ2-7; TRBD2 agrees at 12 bases. Germline V lookup: CDR1 SGHVS, CDR2 FNYEAQ. CDR3 length: 18 amino acids. Trimming at V came to 5 bases and at J to 2 bases, leaving 13 bases not matched to a gene. The CDR3 sequence is CASSKWISTSGSPYEQYF. The CDR3 nucleotides are TGTGCCAGCAGCAAATGGATCTCGACTAGCGGGAGCCCCTACGAGCAGTACTTC.

CDR3 in amino acids: CASSSQDGYGYTF. The CDR3 nucleotides read TGTGCCAGCAGTTCGCAGGACGGCTATGGCTACACCTTC. J is TRBJ1-2 and V is TRBV6-6, with D unresolved. The length of the CDR3 is 13 residues. CDR1 is MNHNY, CDR2 SVGAGI, per germline (reference sequence). V lost 4 bases and J 4 bases, leaving 10 bases between the germline ends.

The rearrangement joins TRBV2 to TRBJ1-1, with D perhaps TRBD1 (6 bases). V was trimmed by 2 bases and J by 5 bases, leaving 18 bases between them. The CDR3 is made up of 16 amino acids. Germline CDR1 and CDR2: SNHLY and FYNNEI. The CDR3 here is CASSEYGQGQGTEAFF. For the CDR3, the DNA is TGTGCCAGCAGTGAATATGGCCAGGGGCAAGGGACTGAAGCTTTCTTT.

The rearrangement joins TRBV6-4 to TRBJ2-1; D gene ambiguous. The germline V gene has CDR1 MRHNA and CDR2 SNTAGT. CDR3 length: 10 amino acids. V was shortened by 2 bases and J by 7 bases, with 0 bases between the two germline ends. CDR3 in DNA: TGTGCCAGCAGTGACAATGAGCAGTTCTTC. This gives the protein CASSDNEQFF.

V usage is TRBV1 and J usage is TRBJ2-7; TRBD2, as called in the table, went unchecked against the DNA. TRBV1 counts as a pseudogene. CDR3 length: 19 amino acids. The CDR3: CTSSPPGGVAERESYEQYF. CDR3 bases: TGCACCAGCAGCCCCCCCGGGGGGGTAGCGGAGAGAGAATCCTACGAGCAGTACTTC.

The chain is built from TRBV29-1 and TRBJ2-1; perhaps TRBD1 as D (6 bases). V was shortened by 4 bases and J by 4 bases, with 11 bases between the two germline ends. In germline, CDR1 is SQVTM, CDR2 ANQGSEA. The CDR3 spans 13 residues. CDR3 in DNA: TGCAGCGTTGCGCGACAGGAATACAATGAGCAGTTCTTC. The encoded protein is CSVARQEYNEQFF.